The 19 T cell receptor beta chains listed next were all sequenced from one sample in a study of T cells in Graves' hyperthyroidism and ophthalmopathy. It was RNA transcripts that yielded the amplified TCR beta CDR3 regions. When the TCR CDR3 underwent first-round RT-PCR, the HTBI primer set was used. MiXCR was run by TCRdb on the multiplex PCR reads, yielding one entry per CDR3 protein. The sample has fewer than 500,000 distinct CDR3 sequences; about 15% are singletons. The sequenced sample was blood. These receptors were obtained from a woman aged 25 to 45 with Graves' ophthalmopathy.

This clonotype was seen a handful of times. CDR3 amino acids: CASSQGQVGYTF. The CDR3 DNA sequence: TGTGCCAGCAGCCAGGGACAGGTTGGCTACACCTTC. This rearrangement joins TRBV6-1 to TRBJ1-2; 8 bases map to TRBD1. V shed 6 bases and J 7 bases; nucleotides not matched to a gene: 4. The CDR3 covers 12 residues. Germline CDR1 MNHNS, CDR2 SASEGT.

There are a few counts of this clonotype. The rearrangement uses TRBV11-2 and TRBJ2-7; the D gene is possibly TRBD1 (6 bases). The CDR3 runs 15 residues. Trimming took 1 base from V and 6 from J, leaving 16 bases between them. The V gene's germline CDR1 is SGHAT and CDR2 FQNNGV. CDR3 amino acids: CASSLGVLQGGEQYF. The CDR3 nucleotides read TGTGCCAGCAGCTTAGGTGTTTTACAGGGTGGCGAGCAGTACTTC.

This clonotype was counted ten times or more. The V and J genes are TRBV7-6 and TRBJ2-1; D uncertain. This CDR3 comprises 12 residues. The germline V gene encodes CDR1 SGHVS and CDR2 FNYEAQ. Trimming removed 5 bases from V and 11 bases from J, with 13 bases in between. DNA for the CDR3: TGTGCCAGCAGCCCAGTCGGGTCCCAGCAGTTCTTC. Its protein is CASSPVGSQQFF. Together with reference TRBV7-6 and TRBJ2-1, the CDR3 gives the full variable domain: GAGVSQSPRYKVTKRGQDVALRCDPISGHVSLYWYRQALGQGPEFLTYFNYEAQQDKSGLPNDRFSAERPEGSISTLTIQRTEQRDSAMYRCASSPVGSQQFFGPGTRLTVL.

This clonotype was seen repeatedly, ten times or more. CDR3 sequence (DNA): TGTGCCAGAGGGGGACTAGCGGGACCCATGGATACGCAGTATTTT. Protein: CARGGLAGPMDTQYF. The chain employs TRBV2 and TRBJ2-3; TRBD2 matches 13 bases. Per germline, CDR1 SNHLY and CDR2 FYNNEI. V lost 9 bases and J lost 6; bases outside the gene matches: 9. The CDR3 totals 15 residues.

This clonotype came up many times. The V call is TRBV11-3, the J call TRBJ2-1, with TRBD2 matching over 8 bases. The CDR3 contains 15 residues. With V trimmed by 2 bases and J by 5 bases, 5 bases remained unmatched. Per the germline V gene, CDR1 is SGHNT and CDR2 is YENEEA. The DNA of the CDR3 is TGTGCCAGCAGCTTACGGGGGGGGCGGGACAATGAGCAGTTCTTC. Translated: CASSLRGGRDNEQFF.

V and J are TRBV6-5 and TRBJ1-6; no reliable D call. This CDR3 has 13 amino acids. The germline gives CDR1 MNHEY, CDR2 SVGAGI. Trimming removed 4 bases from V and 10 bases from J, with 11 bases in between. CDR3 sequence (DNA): TGTGCCAGCAGTTTAGGGCAGAGCTCACCCCTCCACTTT. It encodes CASSLGQSSPLHF.

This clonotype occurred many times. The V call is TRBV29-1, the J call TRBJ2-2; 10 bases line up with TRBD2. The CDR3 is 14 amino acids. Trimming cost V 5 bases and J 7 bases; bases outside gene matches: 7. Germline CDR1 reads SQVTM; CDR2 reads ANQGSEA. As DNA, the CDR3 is TGCAGCGTTTATACTAGCGGGGTTATCGGGGAGCTGTTTTTT. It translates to CSVYTSGVIGELFF.

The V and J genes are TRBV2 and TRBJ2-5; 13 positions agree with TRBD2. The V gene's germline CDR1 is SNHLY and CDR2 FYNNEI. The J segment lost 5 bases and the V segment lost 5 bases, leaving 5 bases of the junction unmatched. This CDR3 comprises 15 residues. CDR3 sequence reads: CASSLLAGGRETQYF. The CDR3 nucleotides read TGTGCCAGCAGTCTACTAGCGGGGGGGCGGGAGACCCAGTACTTC.

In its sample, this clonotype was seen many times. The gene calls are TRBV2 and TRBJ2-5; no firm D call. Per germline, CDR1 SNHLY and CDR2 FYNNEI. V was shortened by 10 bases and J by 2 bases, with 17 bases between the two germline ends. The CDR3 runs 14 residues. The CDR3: CATRVFRSQETQYF. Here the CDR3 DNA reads TGTGCCACCAGAGTGTTCCGGTCTCAAGAGACCCAGTACTTC.

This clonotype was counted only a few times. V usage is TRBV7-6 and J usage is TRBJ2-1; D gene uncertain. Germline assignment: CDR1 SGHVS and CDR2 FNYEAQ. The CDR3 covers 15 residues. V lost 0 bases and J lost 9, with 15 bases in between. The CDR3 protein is CASSLARSSTSEQFF. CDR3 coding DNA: TGTGCCAGCAGCTTAGCGCGTAGTAGCACCAGTGAGCAGTTCTTC.

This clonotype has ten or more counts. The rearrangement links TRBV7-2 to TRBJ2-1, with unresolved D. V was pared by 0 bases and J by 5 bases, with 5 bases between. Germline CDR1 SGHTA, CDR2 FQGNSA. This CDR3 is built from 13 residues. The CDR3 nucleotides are TGTGCCAGCAGCTTAGCATGGGACAATGAGCAGTTCTTC. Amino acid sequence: CASSLAWDNEQFF.

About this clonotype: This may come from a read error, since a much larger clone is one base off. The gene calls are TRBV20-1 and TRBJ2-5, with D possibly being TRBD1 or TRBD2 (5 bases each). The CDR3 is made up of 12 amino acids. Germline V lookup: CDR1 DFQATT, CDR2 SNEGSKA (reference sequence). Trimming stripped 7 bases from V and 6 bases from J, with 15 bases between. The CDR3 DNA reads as TGCAGTGGAGCAGGGAGTAGTAAGACCCAGTACTTC. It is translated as CSGAGSSKTQYF.

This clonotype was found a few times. CDR3 in amino acids: CASSDRTSQGGETQYF. DNA for the CDR3: TGTGCCAGCAGCGACCGGACTAGTCAGGGGGGAGAGACCCAGTACTTC. V usage is TRBV9 and J usage is TRBJ2-5; perhaps D is TRBD1 or TRBD2 (7 bases each). Germline CDR1 and CDR2: SGDLS and YYNGEE. This CDR3 is 16 amino acids long. The V gene lost 3 bases and the J gene lost 4 bases, with 19 bases spanning the gap.

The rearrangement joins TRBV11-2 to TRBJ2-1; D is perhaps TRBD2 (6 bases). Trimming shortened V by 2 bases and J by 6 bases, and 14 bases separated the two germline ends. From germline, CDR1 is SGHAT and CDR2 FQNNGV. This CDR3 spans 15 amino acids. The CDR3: CASSLQRLGPNEQFF. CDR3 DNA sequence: TGTGCCAGCAGCTTACAGCGACTAGGCCCCAATGAGCAGTTCTTC. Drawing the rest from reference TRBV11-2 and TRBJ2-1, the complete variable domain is EAGVAQSPRYKIIEKRQSVAFWCNPISGHATLYWYQQILGQGPKLLIQFQNNGVVDDSQLPKDRFSAERLKGVDSTLKIQPAKLEDSAVYLCASSLQRLGPNEQFFGPGTRLTVL.

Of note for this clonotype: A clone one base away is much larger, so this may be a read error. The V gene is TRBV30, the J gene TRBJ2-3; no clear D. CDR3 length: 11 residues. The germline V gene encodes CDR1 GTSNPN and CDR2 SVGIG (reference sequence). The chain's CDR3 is CAWSVPDTRYF. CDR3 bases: TGTGCCTGGAGTGTACCAGATACGCGGTATTTT.

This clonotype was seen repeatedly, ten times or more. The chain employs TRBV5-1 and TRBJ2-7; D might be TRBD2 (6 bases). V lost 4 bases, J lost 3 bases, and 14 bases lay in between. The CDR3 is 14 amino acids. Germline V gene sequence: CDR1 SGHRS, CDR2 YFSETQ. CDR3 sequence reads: CASSLAGTRYEQYF. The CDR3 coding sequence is TGCGCCAGCAGCCTGGCCGGGACTCGCTACGAGCAGTACTTC.

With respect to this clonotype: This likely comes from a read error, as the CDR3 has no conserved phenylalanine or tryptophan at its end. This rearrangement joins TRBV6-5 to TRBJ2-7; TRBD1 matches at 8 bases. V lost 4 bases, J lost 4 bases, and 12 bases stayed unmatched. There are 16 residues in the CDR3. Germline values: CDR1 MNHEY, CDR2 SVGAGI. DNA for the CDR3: TGTGCCAGCAGTTCGGACAGGGAGCCCTTTTTTTACGAGCAGTACTCC. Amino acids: CASSSDREPFFYEQYS.

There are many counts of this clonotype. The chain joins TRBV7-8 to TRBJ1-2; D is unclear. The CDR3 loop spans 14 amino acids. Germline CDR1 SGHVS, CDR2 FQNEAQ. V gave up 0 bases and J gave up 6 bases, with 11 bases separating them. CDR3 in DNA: TGTGCCAGCAGCTTAGCGATGGCAGCGGATGGCTACACCTTC. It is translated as CASSLAMAADGYTF.

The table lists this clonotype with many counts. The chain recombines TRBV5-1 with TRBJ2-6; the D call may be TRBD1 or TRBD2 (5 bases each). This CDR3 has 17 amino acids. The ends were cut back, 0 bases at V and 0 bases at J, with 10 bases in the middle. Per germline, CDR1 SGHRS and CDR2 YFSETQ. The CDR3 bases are TGCGCCAGCAGCTTGGCCGAGGGGCTCTCTGGGGCCAACGTCCTGACTTTC. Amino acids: CASSLAEGLSGANVLTF.